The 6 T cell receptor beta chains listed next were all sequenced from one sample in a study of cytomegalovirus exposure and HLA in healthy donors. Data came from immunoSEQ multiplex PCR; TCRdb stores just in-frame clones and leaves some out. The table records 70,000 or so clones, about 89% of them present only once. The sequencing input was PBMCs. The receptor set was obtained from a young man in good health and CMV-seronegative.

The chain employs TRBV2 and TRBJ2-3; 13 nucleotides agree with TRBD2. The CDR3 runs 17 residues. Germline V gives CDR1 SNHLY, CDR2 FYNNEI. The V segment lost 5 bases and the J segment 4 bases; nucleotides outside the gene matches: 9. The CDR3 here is CASSTSGTSGTADTQYF. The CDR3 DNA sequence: TGTGCCAGCAGTACCTCCGGGACTAGCGGGACCGCAGATACGCAGTATTTT. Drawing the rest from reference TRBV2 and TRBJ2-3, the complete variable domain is EPEVTQTPSHQVTQMGQEVILRCVPISNHLYFYWYRQILGQKVEFLVSFYNNEISEKSEIFDDQFSVERPDGSNFTLKIRSTKLEDSAMYFCASSTSGTSGTADTQYFGPGTRLTVL.

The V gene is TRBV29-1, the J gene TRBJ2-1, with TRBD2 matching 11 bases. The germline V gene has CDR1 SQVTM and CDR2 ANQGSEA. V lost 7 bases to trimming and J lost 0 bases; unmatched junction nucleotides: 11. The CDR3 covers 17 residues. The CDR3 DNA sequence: TGCAGCGGGCGATCATCTAGCGGGAGGAGCTCCTACAATGAGCAGTTCTTC. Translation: CSGRSSSGRSSYNEQFF.

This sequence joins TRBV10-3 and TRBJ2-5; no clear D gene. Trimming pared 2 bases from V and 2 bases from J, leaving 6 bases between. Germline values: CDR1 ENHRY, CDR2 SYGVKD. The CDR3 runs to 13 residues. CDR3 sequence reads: CAISEDIQETQYF. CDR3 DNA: TGTGCCATCAGTGAGGACATACAAGAGACCCAGTACTTC.

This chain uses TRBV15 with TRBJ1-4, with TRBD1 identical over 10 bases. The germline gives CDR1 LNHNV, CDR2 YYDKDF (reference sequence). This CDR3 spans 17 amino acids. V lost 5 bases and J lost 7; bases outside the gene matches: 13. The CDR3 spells CATSRGQGGRYSEKLFF. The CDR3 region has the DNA TGTGCCACCAGCCGAGGACAGGGGGGCCGCTATAGTGAAAAACTGTTTTTT.

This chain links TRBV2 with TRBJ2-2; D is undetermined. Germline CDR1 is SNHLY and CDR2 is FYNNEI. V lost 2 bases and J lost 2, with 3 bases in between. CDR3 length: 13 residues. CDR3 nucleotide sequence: TGTGCCAGCAGTGAACAAAACACCGGGGAGCTGTTTTTT. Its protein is CASSEQNTGELFF.

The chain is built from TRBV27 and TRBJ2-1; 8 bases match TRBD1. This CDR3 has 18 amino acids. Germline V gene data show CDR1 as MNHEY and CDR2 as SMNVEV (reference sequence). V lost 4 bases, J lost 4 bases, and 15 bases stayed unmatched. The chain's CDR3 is CASSSTGTRQGRYNEQFF. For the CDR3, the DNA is TGTGCCAGCAGTTCGACAGGGACCCGACAGGGGCGTTACAATGAGCAGTTCTTC.